A single TCR beta chain is shown here with its context. Between the trimmed V and J ends, which lost 7 bases and 7 bases, there was a span of 19 bases. From germline, CDR1 is LGHNA and CDR2 YSLEER. The CDR3 is 15 amino acids. This entry belongs to a study of blood T cell repertoires in COVID-19. In the study overall: Acute and convalescent COVID-19 specimens originated in the United States, Italy and Spain. The cDNA or gDNA used as material had been derived from T cells, B-cell-depleted T cells, or PBMCs.

Data came from immunoSEQ multiplex PCR; TCRdb stores just in-frame clones and leaves some out. Of roughly 30,000 clones listed, approximately 82% are singletons. This chain connects TRBV4-3 to TRBJ2-2; D might be TRBD2 (6 bases). This TCR derives from a human donor in a cohort sampled during active COVID-19. Sequencing was performed on peripheral blood. CDR3 amino acids: CASKDGSGVGGELFF. The CDR3 nucleotides read TGCGCCAGCAAGGATGGATCGGGGGTAGGCGGGGAGCTGTTTTTT.